Below, 23 T cell receptor beta chains from the same sample are listed, as sequenced in a study of blood T cell repertoires in COVID-19 (dated by TCRdb to 2020 to 2021). Preparation of the library involved the immunoSEQ multiplex PCR assay. TCRdb re-hosts the immuneACCESS table, in-frame sequences only. Its copies lack some clones; in the studies checked, an unresolved V gene accounts for under half of them, and the cause for the rest is not known. Within this sample are 8,000 to 10,000 clones, with 84% of them counted one time only. Roughly 10% of the sample comes from the top ten. The sample consisted of peripheral blood. These receptors were taken from a human donor in a cohort sampled during active COVID-19.

The J gene is TRBJ2-3, the V gene TRBV6-4, with D maybe TRBD2 (6 bases). Germline loops: CDR1 MRHNA, CDR2 SNTAGT. V was pared by 5 bases and J by 0 bases, with 12 bases between. The CDR3 covers 15 residues. The CDR3 sequence is CASSLGGLSTDTQYF. The CDR3 DNA reads as TGTGCCAGCAGTCTCGGGGGACTTAGCACAGATACGCAGTATTTT.

This chain uses TRBV7-9 with TRBJ1-2; TRBD1 aligns across 9 bases. Per the germline V gene, CDR1 is SEHNR and CDR2 is FQNEAQ (reference sequence). V was clipped by 6 bases and J by 7 bases; unmatched bases: 9. The CDR3 runs 14 residues. The CDR3 spells CASRPGDREVGYTF. In nucleotides, the CDR3 is TGTGCCAGCAGGCCTGGGGACAGGGAGGTTGGCTACACCTTC.

This clone turned up a few times. The chain combines TRBV19 with TRBJ1-6; 7 nucleotides align to TRBD1. The germline gives CDR1 LNHDA, CDR2 SQIVND (reference sequence). The CDR3 covers 13 residues. V gave up 8 bases and J gave up 7 bases; unmatched junction bases: 5. CDR3: CASQGQANSPLHF. In nucleotides, the CDR3 is TGTGCCAGTCAAGGACAGGCCAATTCACCCCTCCACTTT. Complete variable domain (other parts from reference TRBV19 and TRBJ1-6): DGGITQSPKYLFRKEGQNVTLSCEQNLNHDAMYWYRQDPGQGLRLIYYSQIVNDFQKGDIAEGYSVSREKKESFPLTVTSAQKNPTAFYLCASQGQANSPLHFGNGTRLTVT.

V gene TRBV4-3 combines with J gene TRBJ2-3, with D hard to call. Per germline, CDR1 LGHNA and CDR2 YSLEER. V was cut by 0 bases and J by 4 bases, with 14 bases left in between. This CDR3 has 16 residues. The CDR3 region is CASSQDTAGGADTQYF. The CDR3 nucleotides read TGCGCCAGCAGCCAAGATACGGCCGGCGGCGCAGATACGCAGTATTTT.

This clone is a singleton in its sample. The rearrangement uses TRBV30 and TRBJ2-1; D possibly uses TRBD1 or TRBD2 (5 bases each). V was trimmed by 5 bases and J by 6 bases, leaving 14 bases between them. Germline assignment: CDR1 GTSNPN and CDR2 SVGIG (reference sequence). The CDR3 is made up of 13 amino acids. This CDR3 is CAWGGVWVNEQFF. The CDR3 region has the DNA TGTGCCTGGGGGGGAGTTTGGGTCAATGAGCAGTTCTTC.

The chain combines TRBV4-3 with TRBJ1-3; 8 positions match TRBD1. With V trimmed by 4 bases and J by 4 bases, 21 bases remained unmatched. The length of the CDR3 is 20 residues. Germline values: CDR1 LGHNA, CDR2 YSLEER. CDR3 in amino acids: CASSPQGGTGHFEGGNTIYF. The CDR3 DNA reads as TGCGCCAGCAGCCCCCAGGGGGGGACAGGACACTTTGAGGGGGGAAACACCATATATTTT.

The gene calls are TRBV5-1 and TRBJ2-2; 13 nucleotides line up with TRBD2. J gave up 1 base and V 3 bases, and 12 bases lay outside the gene matches. This CDR3 spans 20 amino acids. CDR1 is SGHRS and CDR2 is YFSETQ in the germline V gene. CDR3 coding DNA: TGCGCCAGCAGCTCTCGGACTAGCGGGGGCCCCCTGATGAACACCGGGGAGCTGTTTTTT. It translates to CASSSRTSGGPLMNTGELFF.

The J gene is TRBJ2-5, the V gene TRBV29-1; 8 nucleotides agree with TRBD1. This CDR3 has 14 residues. V was clipped by 7 bases and J by 2 bases; unmatched bases: 9. Germline CDR1 SQVTM, CDR2 ANQGSEA. The chain's CDR3 is CSGRQGTGQETQYF. CDR3 DNA sequence: TGCAGCGGCCGACAGGGGACGGGACAAGAGACCCAGTACTTC.

This sequence joins TRBV4-1 and TRBJ2-5; 7 bases fit TRBD2. This CDR3 spans 16 amino acids. The germline V gene has CDR1 MGHRA and CDR2 YSYEKL. The V and J ends lost 1 base and 2 bases, in that order; junction bases with no gene match: 7. The CDR3 DNA sequence: TGCGCCAGCAGCCAAGTAACGGCTAGCGGTCAAGAGACCCAGTACTTC. This translates into CASSQVTASGQETQYF.

The V gene is TRBV10-3, the J gene TRBJ2-1, with TRBD2 identical over 12 bases. V trimming: 7 bases; J trimming: 4 bases; junction bases outside the gene matches: 8. CDR1 and CDR2 from the germline V gene are ENHRY and SYGVKD. This CDR3 contains 16 residues. The CDR3 bases are TGTGCCATCAAGGCTAGCGGGGGGGCCGGGTACAATGAGCAGTTCTTC. The encoded protein is CAIKASGGAGYNEQFF.

The chain carries TRBV10-1 and TRBJ2-1, with 11 bases matching TRBD2. CDR3 size: 16 residues. J was trimmed by 8 bases and V by 4 bases; bases with no gene match: 10. Germline-derived CDR1 and CDR2 are WNHNN and SYGVQD (reference sequence). The CDR3 DNA reads TGCGCCAGCAGTGGGGCTAGCGGGGGGCTGGGCGATGAGCAGTTCTTC. It specifies CASSGASGGLGDEQFF.

The chain employs TRBV28 and TRBJ1-5; TRBD1 matches at 9 bases. In germline, CDR1 is MDHEN, CDR2 SYDVKM. This CDR3 is 14 amino acids long. J lost 7 bases, V lost 6 bases, and 7 bases had no gene match. CDR3 sequence: CASRWGQGGQPQHF. The CDR3 bases are TGTGCCAGCAGGTGGGGACAGGGCGGCCAGCCCCAGCATTTT.

The CDR3 coding sequence is TGTGCCAGCAGCTTAGGACAGGGAACTGGAAACACCATATATTTT. Encoded protein: CASSLGQGTGNTIYF. The chain employs TRBV7-8 and TRBJ1-3; 7 nucleotides align to TRBD1. This CDR3 has 15 residues. Trimming at V came to 1 base and at J to 2 bases, leaving 2 bases not matched to a gene. CDR1 is SGHVS, CDR2 FQNEAQ, per germline.

The CDR3 region is CASSPAAGEETQYF. For the CDR3, the DNA is TGTGCCAGCAGCCCCGCAGCCGGAGAAGAGACCCAGTACTTC. J is TRBJ2-5 and V is TRBV7-2, with no clear D. V lost 5 bases and J 3 bases, leaving 13 bases between the germline ends. Per the germline V gene, CDR1 is SGHTA and CDR2 is FQGNSA. The CDR3 has 14 amino acids.

The gene calls are TRBV11-3 and TRBJ2-3; D perhaps matches TRBD2 (7 bases). Trimming removed 5 bases at V and 2 bases at J, with 14 bases between. The CDR3 has 15 amino acids. In germline, CDR1 is SGHNT, CDR2 YENEEA. CDR3 residues: CASSARGAPTDTQYF. CDR3 bases: TGTGCCAGCAGCGCCCGGGGGGCCCCCACAGATACGCAGTATTTT. Full variable domain (missing parts from reference TRBV11-3 and TRBJ2-3): EAGVVQSPRYKIIEKKQPVAFWCNPISGHNTLYWYLQNLGQGPELLIRYENEEAVDDSQLPKDRFSAERLKGVDSTLKIQPAELGDSAVYLCASSARGAPTDTQYFGPGTRLTVL.

This chain uses TRBV6-5 with TRBJ2-3; TRBD2 matches 7 bases. The germline V gene encodes CDR1 MNHEY and CDR2 SVGAGI. V dropped 1 base and J dropped 3; count of bases not matched to a gene: 4. The CDR3 runs to 15 residues. As DNA, the CDR3 is TGTGCCAGCAGTTACTATTCGGGGGGAACAGATACGCAGTATTTT. It translates to CASSYYSGGTDTQYF.

This clone is categorized as large. The rearrangement joins TRBV3-1 (or the pseudogene TRBV3-2) to TRBJ2-5; D may be TRBD2 (5 bases). Germline assignment: CDR1 LGHDT and CDR2 YNNKEL (reference sequence). V lost 1 base to trimming and J lost 1 base, with 19 bases between them. This CDR3 has 18 amino acids. As DNA, the CDR3 is TGTGCCAGCAGCCAAGTTCGCGGCGTGGACTCACCCCAAGAGACCCAGTACTTC. Its translation: CASSQVRGVDSPQETQYF.

V and J are TRBV7-2 and TRBJ1-1, with D possibly matching TRBD1 (5 bases). Looked up from germline, CDR1 is SGHTA and CDR2 is FQGNSA. The length of the CDR3 is 15 residues. Trimming removed 5 bases at V and 4 bases at J, with 17 bases between. This chain's CDR3 is CASSHARTGSTEAFF. The CDR3 DNA is TGTGCCAGCAGCCACGCGAGAACAGGTAGCACTGAAGCTTTCTTT.

The rearrangement uses TRBV2 and TRBJ1-2; D perhaps matches TRBD1 (5 bases). The CDR3 loop spans 14 amino acids. Trimming took off 0 bases at V and 8 bases at J, with 13 bases between the two ends. Germline V gene sequence: CDR1 SNHLY, CDR2 FYNNEI. The CDR3 DNA reads as TGTGCCAGCAGTGAAGCACCTGGAGGGGACGGCTACACCTTC. Translated: CASSEAPGGDGYTF.

The gene calls are TRBV19 and TRBJ2-3; D possibly corresponds to TRBD1 (6 bases). Trimming took off 4 bases at V and 3 bases at J, with 14 bases between the two ends. The CDR3 length is 15 residues. CDR1 LNHDA and CDR2 SQIVND come from the germline V gene (reference sequence). In DNA, the CDR3 is TGTGCCAGTAGTAGTGGGGGCCTCGGGACAGATACGCAGTATTTT. Translating gives CASSSGGLGTDTQYF.

The rearrangement links TRBV2 to TRBJ1-3; 7 bases are shared with TRBD1. After removal of 10 bases from V and 2 bases from J, the junction contained 5 bases not matched to a gene. The CDR3 totals 13 residues. The germline V gene encodes CDR1 SNHLY and CDR2 FYNNEI. CDR3 region: CAIQGQAGNTIYF. CDR3 DNA: TGTGCCATACAAGGACAGGCTGGAAACACCATATATTTT.

The chain employs TRBV9 and TRBJ2-3, with D perhaps matching TRBD1 (6 bases). Germline V gene data show CDR1 as SGDLS and CDR2 as YYNGEE. V shed 3 bases and J shed 1 base, with 12 bases lying between them. The CDR3 loop spans 15 amino acids. The CDR3 spells CASSERHRGTDTQYF. The CDR3 DNA follows: TGTGCCAGCAGCGAACGACACAGGGGCACAGATACGCAGTATTTT.

The V call is TRBV5-1, the J call TRBJ1-1; D is unresolved. The CDR3 length is 14 residues. Trimming took off 3 bases at V and 0 bases at J, with 9 bases between the two ends. Germline V gives CDR1 SGHRS, CDR2 YFSETQ. The CDR3 nucleotides are TGCGCCAGCAGCTCTGGTGGCATGAACACTGAAGCTTTCTTT. It translates to CASSSGGMNTEAFF.